This T cell receptor (beta chain) stems from a study of blood T cells in healthy people across ages (dated by TCRdb to the mid-2010s). About the study as a whole: Template switching captured roughly one uniquely barcoded TCR beta cDNA molecule per two T cells in model experiments. Two additional independent replicas of 1 million unique cDNA reads from the same blood draw were analyzed for two donors (one aged 18 to 30 and one aged 80 or older). Age-related changes in TCR beta repertoire diversity were measured in the study by deep sequencing normalized with unique cDNA molecular identifiers. Four age groups were formed from the donors: young (average roughly 15 years), middle-aged (approximately 39), aged (approximately 60) and long-lived (more than 75). Donors of different ages were randomly distributed across sequencing lanes to avoid experimental bias.

This clonotype was detected only a few times. The antigen it recognizes is unknown. No quality values exist for individual bases; no much larger clone is one base distant. Paper-wide results and their limitations: Because donor CMV infection status was unknown, age-related changes in expanded clonotypes were potentially confounded. Compared with the aged group, more naive CD4+ T cells, fewer expanded clones and increased TCR diversity were shown by the long-lived group, suggesting age selection. Total diversity estimates from one million sequenced T cells were considered lower bounds and underestimates. Observed TCR beta diversity per million T cells fell roughly linearly with age, and a significant reduction was already apparent by age roughly 40. A strong correlation was found between observed TCR beta diversity and the percentage of naive T cells measured by flow cytometry. Since profiling was done on bulk unsorted PBMCs, naive and antigen-experienced compartments could not be conclusively compared.

Libraries were constructed by 5' RACE. The sequencing machine was an Illumina HiSeq 2500. The second PCR ran for about 7 to 11 cycles and used a J-beta primer mix along with a sample-barcoded 5' primer. Each TCR beta cDNA molecule received a unique molecular identifier from a template-switch 5' adaptor carrying 12 random nucleotides. Each sample yielded at least 2.5 million CDR3-containing paired-end reads. First-strand cDNA synthesis was performed from all RNA using the Mint cDNA synthesis kit, with priming by a TRBC-specific oligonucleotide. Following uracil-DNA glycosylase treatment, all cDNA underwent a first 18-cycle PCR with the universal primers M1SS and BC2_uni_R. The source study handled its data this way. For normalization, 1 million high-quality reads were randomly selected from each sample, with every read carrying a distinct molecular identifier. Instead of being binned into consensus sequences, reads with shared molecular identifiers were discarded. MiTCR, run with a Q25 quality threshold and the strictest error-elimination algorithm, handled CDR3 identification, clonotype clustering and error correction. A nonparametric unseen species model using Euler transformation provided a lower-bound estimate of total TCR beta diversity. Starting from the raw public reads, TCRdb applied fastp trimming at Q25, assembled clones with MiXCR and retained in-frame beta chains. Under each unique CDR3 protein, matching rows form one entry showing the most common genes and DNA. The V and J calls reflect TCRdb's pipeline rather than the authors' work. This sample gives hundreds of thousands of distinct CDR3 sequences in total; approximately 59% of them show up just once. Around a quarter of the sample is held by the ten biggest clonotypes.

The 39 donors, aged about 6 to 95 years, were systemically healthy Caucasian individuals from Russia. Approximately 9.3 milliliters of peripheral blood were drawn from each donor into EDTA-treated Vacutainer tubes. PBMCs were isolated by Ficoll-Paque density-gradient centrifugation, with at least 6 million obtained per sample. Trizol reagent was used to extract total RNA from the PBMCs, yielding at least 5.5 micrograms per sample. For every donor, flow cytometry on a PBMC aliquot measured the percentage of naive CD45RAhigh/CD27high T cells. V ends up 5 bases short and J 6 bases short, with an unmatched junction base count of 13. The CDR3 sequence holds 19 residues, the cysteine and phenylalanine included. Just the 57-base CDR3 DNA is kept, in frame starting at base 1. The germline V gene specifies SGHVS as CDR1 and FQNEAQ as CDR2.

This TCR was sampled from a man aged 25-40 years in good health. Material for sequencing was blood. This sequence uses TRBV7-8 and TRBJ2-1, and TRBD2 aligns with 16 junction nucleotides. The DNA sequence reads TGTGCCAGCAGCCCCTCCGGGGGACTAGCGGGGGGGCCGGGCAATGAGCAGTTCTTC. Its translation reads: CASSPSGGLAGGPGNEQFF.